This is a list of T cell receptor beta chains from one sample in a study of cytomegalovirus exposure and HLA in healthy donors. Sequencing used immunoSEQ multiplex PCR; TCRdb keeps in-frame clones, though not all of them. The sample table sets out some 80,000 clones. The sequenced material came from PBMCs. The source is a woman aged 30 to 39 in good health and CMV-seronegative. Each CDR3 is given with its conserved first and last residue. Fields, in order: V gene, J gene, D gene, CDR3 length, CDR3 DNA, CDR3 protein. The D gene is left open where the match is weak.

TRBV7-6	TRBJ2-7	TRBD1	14	TGTGCCAGCAGCGTAGGACAGGGAGTGGACGAGCAGTACTTC	CASSVGQGVDEQYF
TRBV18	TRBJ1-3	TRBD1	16	TGTGCCAGCTCACCGGGACAGGGATATTCTGGAAACACCATATATTTT	CASSPGQGYSGNTIYF
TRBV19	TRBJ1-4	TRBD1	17	TGTGCCAGTAGTTATTGGACAGGCGATACAACTAATGAAAAACTGTTTTTT	CASSYWTGDTTNEKLFF
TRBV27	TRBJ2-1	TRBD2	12	TGTGCCAGCAGTTCTAGCGGGAGAGTTCAGTTCTTC	CASSSSGRVQFF
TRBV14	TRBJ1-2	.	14	TGTGCCAGCAGCCAAGATTTCGGGGCGGGAGGCTACACCTTC	CASSQDFGAGGYTF
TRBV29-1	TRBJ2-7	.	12	TGCAGCGTGGCCGGACATTCCTACGAGCAGTACTTC	CSVAGHSYEQYF
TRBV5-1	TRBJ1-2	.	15	TGCGCCAGCAGCTTGGCATCTAACGGGGACTATGGCTACACCTTC	CASSLASNGDYGYTF
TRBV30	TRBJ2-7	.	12	TGTGCCTGGAGTGCCAGTGCCTACGAGCAGTACTTC	CAWSASAYEQYF
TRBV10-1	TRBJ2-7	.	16	TGCGCCAGCACCCCGACTGGAAGGAGGGGTATCTACGAGCAGTACTTC	CASTPTGRRGIYEQYF
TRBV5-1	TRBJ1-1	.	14	TGCGCCAGCAGCTTGGCGGGGGACCACACTGAAGCTTTCTTT	CASSLAGDHTEAFF
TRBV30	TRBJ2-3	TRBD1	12	TGTGCCTGGAGTCCTAGGACAGGCGGTCAGTATTTT	CAWSPRTGGQYF
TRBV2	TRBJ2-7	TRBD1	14	TGTGCCAGCAGTGCGGGACAGCTTTCCTACGAGCAGTACTTC	CASSAGQLSYEQYF
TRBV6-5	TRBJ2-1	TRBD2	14	TGTGCCAGCAGTTACGGGACTAGCGACAGTGAGCAGTTCTTC	CASSYGTSDSEQFF
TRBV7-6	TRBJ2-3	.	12	TGTGCCAGCAGCTTGGAGGGAGATACGCAGTATTTT	CASSLEGDTQYF
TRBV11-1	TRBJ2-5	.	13	TGTGCCAGCAGCTTAGAACTACAAGAGACCCAGTACTTC	CASSLELQETQYF
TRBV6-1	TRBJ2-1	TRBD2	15	TGTGCCAGCAGTGAACGGACTAGCGGGAACAATGAGCAGTTCTTC	CASSERTSGNNEQFF
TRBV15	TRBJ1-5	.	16	TGTGCCACCAGCAGAGATGCCACAGGAATGAGTCAGCCCCAGCATTTT	CATSRDATGMSQPQHF
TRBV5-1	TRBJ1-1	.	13	TGCGCCAGCAGCTTAGGAGCGAACACTGAAGCTTTCTTT	CASSLGANTEAFF
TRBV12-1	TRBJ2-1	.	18	TGTGCCAGCGGCCAAAACGGGACGCGGGAGGGCCTGGGTAATGAGCAGTTCTTC	CASGQNGTREGLGNEQFF
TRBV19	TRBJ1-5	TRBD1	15	TGTGCCAGTAGGGGCCCGGGACAGGGAAATCAGCCCCAGCATTTT	CASRGPGQGNQPQHF
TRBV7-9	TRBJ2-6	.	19	TGTGCCAGCAGCGATAGCCTGGCCAGGGCAAGCTCTGGGGCCAACGTCCTGACTTTC	CASSDSLARASSGANVLTF
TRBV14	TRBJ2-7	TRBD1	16	TGTGCCAGCAGCCTCCATCGGACAGGTGCAATGGGTGAGCAGTACTTC	CASSLHRTGAMGEQYF
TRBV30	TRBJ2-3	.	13	TGTGCCTGGAGTGTACAGCGGGCGGGTACGCAGTATTTT	CAWSVQRAGTQYF
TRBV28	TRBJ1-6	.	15	TGTGCCAGCAGTTTGTGGGGGCTAGTAGGTTCACCCCTCCACTTT	CASSLWGLVGSPLHF
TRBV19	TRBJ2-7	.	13	TGTGCCAGTAGTCGAGGGCTCGGGGACGAGCAGTACTTC	CASSRGLGDEQYF
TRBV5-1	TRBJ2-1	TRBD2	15	TGCGCCAGCAGCTCCGCCGGGAGGTCCTACAATGAGCAGTTCTTC	CASSSAGRSYNEQFF
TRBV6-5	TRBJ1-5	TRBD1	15	TGTGCCAGCAGTCCGGGACAGCCTTTCAATCAGCCCCAGCATTTT	CASSPGQPFNQPQHF
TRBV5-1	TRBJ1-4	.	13	TGCGCCAGCAGAAAAGAGACTAATGAAAAACTGTTTTTT	CASRKETNEKLFF
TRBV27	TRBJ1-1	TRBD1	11	TGTGCCAGCAGTTCCTGGGACAGAGCTTTCTTT	CASSSWDRAFF
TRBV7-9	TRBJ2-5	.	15	TGTGCCAGCAGCTTGGTTCAGGGGATAGTTGAGACCCAGTACTTC	CASSLVQGIVETQYF
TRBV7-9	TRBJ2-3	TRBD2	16	TGTGCCAGCAGCTTCGGACTAGCGGGGGGGGCAGATACGCAGTATTTT	CASSFGLAGGADTQYF
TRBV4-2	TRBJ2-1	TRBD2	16	TGTGCCAGCAGCCCCGGGGCGGGACTAGCGTCGAATGAGCAGTTCTTC	CASSPGAGLASNEQFF
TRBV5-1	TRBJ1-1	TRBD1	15	TGCGCCAGCAGCTCCACGACAGGGGCAGACACTGAAGCTTTCTTT	CASSSTTGADTEAFF
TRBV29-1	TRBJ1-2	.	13	TGCAGCGTTGAAGAGCCGGGGTCGTATGGCTACACCTTC	CSVEEPGSYGYTF
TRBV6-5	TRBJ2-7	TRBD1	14	TGTGCCAGCAGTTCATTGACAGGGGGTAACGAGCAGTACTTC	CASSSLTGGNEQYF
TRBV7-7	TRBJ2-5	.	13	TGTGCTAGCAGCTTAAACAGCCAAGAGACCCAGTACTTC	CASSLNSQETQYF